The present TCR beta chain was sequenced within a study of PD-1 blockade in classical Hodgkin lymphoma. V trimming: 5 bases; J trimming: 0 bases; junction bases outside the gene matches: 5. This CDR3 contains 15 residues. CDR1 MNHEY and CDR2 SMNVEV come from the germline V gene (reference sequence). This clone has only one observation. There was relapse after autologous stem cell transplantation in every patient, and there was variation in brentuximab vedotin exposure. Magnetic depletion of unwanted cells isolated CD4+ T cells from thawed PBMCs. Sequencing was performed with immunoSEQ multiplex PCR; in TCRdb, only in-frame clones are kept and a portion is missing. The table includes 8,000 to 9,000 clones, 80% to 85% detected once.

The TCR was taken from a human donor with classical Hodgkin lymphoma. The sample in question was CD4+ T cells from blood, obtained at baseline. The J gene is TRBJ1-1, the V gene TRBV27; 8 nucleotides align to TRBD1. The CDR3 is CASSRQGFLNTEAFF. As DNA, the CDR3 is TGTGCCAGCAGTAGACAGGGGTTTTTGAACACTGAAGCTTTCTTT.